These 13 T cell receptor beta chains originate from one sample sequenced in a study of blood T cell repertoires in COVID-19. Data came from immunoSEQ multiplex PCR; TCRdb stores just in-frame clones and leaves some out. The sample holds about 270,000 clones, 75% to 90% seen once. The sequencing sample was made of peripheral blood. Every receptor here comes from a woman in her 70s with COVID-19, enrolled during active disease.

The rearrangement joins TRBV2 to TRBJ1-5, with a weak D call TRBD1 (5 bases). Deletions cut 6 bases from V and 2 bases from J, with 11 bases between. Per the germline V gene, CDR1 is SNHLY and CDR2 is FYNNEI. The CDR3 runs to 14 residues. The CDR3 coding sequence is TGTGCCAGCAGCGGATCGGGGGGCAATCAGCCCCAGCATTTT. Translated, it gives CASSGSGGNQPQHF.

The chain carries TRBV19 and TRBJ1-1, with 11 bases fitting TRBD1. V lost 5 bases and J lost 5; bases outside the gene matches: 7. Germline assignment: CDR1 LNHDA and CDR2 SQIVND (reference sequence). The CDR3 totals 15 residues. The CDR3 coding sequence is TGTGCCAGTAGTTGGCCGGGACAGGGGGTGACTGAAGCTTTCTTT. Translating gives CASSWPGQGVTEAFF.

This chain connects TRBV15 to TRBJ2-1; 10 nucleotides match TRBD2. The CDR3 loop spans 15 amino acids. V was clipped by 7 bases and J by 0 bases; unmatched bases: 3. The V gene's germline CDR1 is LNHNV and CDR2 YYDKDF (reference sequence). The CDR3 reads CATIKRGGSYNEQFF. In DNA, the CDR3 is TGTGCCACCATTAAGCGGGGGGGCTCCTACAATGAGCAGTTCTTC.

This chain uses TRBV5-1 with TRBJ1-1; no clear D. Germline V CDR1 and CDR2: SGHRS, YFSETQ. The CDR3 has 15 amino acids. Between the trimmed V and J ends, which lost 3 bases and 0 bases, there was a span of 12 bases. CDR3 sequence: CASSSFSVLNTEAFF. CDR3 sequence (DNA): TGCGCCAGCAGCTCCTTCAGCGTATTGAACACTGAAGCTTTCTTT. Supplemented by reference TRBV5-1 and TRBJ1-1, the full variable domain reads KAGVTQTPRYLIKTRGQQVTLSCSPISGHRSVSWYQQTPGQGLQFLFEYFSETQRNKGNFPGRFSGRQFSNSRSEMNVSTLELGDSALYLCASSSFSVLNTEAFFGQGTRLTVV.

The chain links TRBV10-2 to TRBJ2-2; the D is unclear. V was cut by 10 bases and J by 1 base, with 7 bases left in between. The CDR3 sequence is 12 residues long. CDR1 and CDR2 (germline): WSHSY, SAAADI. The CDR3 is CATPRNTGELFF. The CDR3, as DNA: TGCGCCACCCCTCGGAACACCGGGGAGCTGTTTTTT.

As for this clone: A junction end diverges from the germline sequence, so it may reflect a read error. The V and J genes are TRBV2 and TRBJ2-1, with 9 bases lining up with TRBD2. The CDR3 length is 12 residues. The germline CDR1 and CDR2 sequences are SNHLY and FYNNEI. The CDR3 sequence is CASSERTEREVF. CDR3 nucleotide sequence: TGTGCCAGCAGTGAAAGGACAGAGCGGGAGGTCTTC.

This rearrangement joins TRBV11-2 to TRBJ1-1; 7 bases agree with TRBD1. Germline V gene lookup returns CDR1 SGHAT and CDR2 FQNNGV. There are 14 residues in the CDR3. Unmatched junction bases numbered 4, after V lost 5 bases and J lost 1 base. The CDR3 region has the DNA TGTGCCAGCAGCCGGGGGACAGCGAACACTGAAGCTTTCTTT. Amino acid sequence: CASSRGTANTEAFF. The full variable domain, its missing parts supplied by reference TRBV11-2 and TRBJ1-1, is EAGVAQSPRYKIIEKRQSVAFWCNPISGHATLYWYQQILGQGPKLLIQFQNNGVVDDSQLPKDRFSAERLKGVDSTLKIQPAKLEDSAVYLCASSRGTANTEAFFGQGTRLTVV.

The V call is TRBV6-6, the J call TRBJ2-3; D is perhaps TRBD2 (6 bases). Germline V gene data show CDR1 as MNHNY and CDR2 as SVGAGI (reference sequence). The CDR3 has 13 amino acids. The V and J ends lost 7 bases and 2 bases respectively, with 10 bases between them. CDR3 residues: CASNRGNTDTQYF. The CDR3 bases are TGTGCCAGCAACCGGGGGAACACAGATACGCAGTATTTT.

This chain connects TRBV11-2 to TRBJ1-1; 8 positions match TRBD1. This CDR3 comprises 14 residues. The germline V gene encodes CDR1 SGHAT and CDR2 FQNNGV. V lost 4 bases to trimming and J lost 4 bases; unmatched junction nucleotides: 5. CDR3 amino acids: CASSSSGGFTEAFF. The CDR3 DNA reads as TGTGCCAGCAGCTCCTCAGGGGGCTTCACTGAAGCTTTCTTT.

This clone was detected only once. The chain recombines TRBV5-4 with TRBJ1-3; no reliable D call. CDR3 length: 16 amino acids. The germline V gene encodes CDR1 SGHNT and CDR2 YYREEE (reference sequence). V was clipped by 3 bases and J by 0 bases, with 13 bases between them. The CDR3 sequence: CASSSAATASGNTIYF. The CDR3 region has the DNA TGTGCCAGCAGCTCGGCTGCTACAGCCTCTGGAAACACCATATATTTT.

This clone was found a few times. The chain recombines TRBV28 with TRBJ1-1; D is undetermined. The CDR3 totals 16 residues. V shed 6 bases and J shed 5 bases, with 22 bases lying between them. Germline assignment: CDR1 MDHEN and CDR2 SYDVKM. The CDR3 DNA reads as TGTGCCAGCAGAGGAGGGCCCTTAATGTCGGTGACTGAAGCTTTCTTT. Amino acid sequence: CASRGGPLMSVTEAFF.

CDR3 region: CASSPQDRAGDTQYF. The CDR3 nucleotides read TGTGCCAGCTCACCACAGGACAGGGCGGGGGATACGCAGTATTTT. The rearrangement links TRBV18 to TRBJ2-3, with 8 bases lining up with TRBD1. V lost 1 base and J lost 6; bases outside the gene matches: 6. The CDR3 loop spans 15 amino acids. In germline, CDR1 is KGHSH, CDR2 LQKENI.

The CDR3 DNA is TGTGCCAGCAGTCTTAGGACTAGCGGTTTTTTAACCTACGAGCAGTACTTC. As protein: CASSLRTSGFLTYEQYF. V and J are TRBV28 and TRBJ2-7, with 10 bases aligning to TRBD2. This CDR3 has 17 amino acids. Germline lookup yields CDR1 MDHEN and CDR2 SYDVKM. V lost 5 bases, J lost 2 bases, and 12 bases stayed unmatched.